Listed here is a single T cell receptor beta chain. Its antigen is as yet unknown. The data originate from a study of PD-1 blockade in classical Hodgkin lymphoma. For the study at large: The patients were dosed with nivolumab 3 mg/kg, infused intravenously every 2 weeks. General study points: By C4D1, diversity of CD4+ TCRs had risen significantly, whereas that of CD8+ TCRs had not.

The protocol was immunoSEQ multiplex PCR, while the TCRdb copy is restricted to in-frame clones and leaves out a portion. The data contain nearly 100,000 clones, approximately 88% of them singletons. Every one of the patients relapsed after autologous stem cell transplantation (brentuximab vedotin exposure was variable). Progressive disease, partial response or complete response was each patient's best response. The clonotype was recovered from a human donor with classical Hodgkin lymphoma. Sample: peripheral blood mononuclear cells (PBMCs), taken at baseline.

CDR3 protein: CASSLATGGALEQYF. In DNA form, the CDR3 reads TGTGCCAGCAGCTTGGCCACGGGGGGGGCTCTGGAGCAGTACTTC. The chain carries TRBV5-6 and TRBJ2-7; 8 bases align to TRBD2. CDR3 length: 15 residues. The J segment lost 7 bases and the V segment lost 0 bases, leaving 9 bases of the junction unmatched. CDR1 is SGHDT, CDR2 YYEEEE, per germline.